What follows are 21 T cell receptor beta chains derived from one specimen sequenced in a study of PD-1 blockade in mismatch repair-deficient tumors. Profiled with immunoSEQ multiplex PCR; TCRdb holds only in-frame clones, not every one. The table has roughly 53,000 clones, approximately 78% seen once; the top ten hold 3.3%. This specimen consisted of peripheral blood, obtained 4 weeks after starting pembrolizumab. The source is an adult with mismatch repair-deficient cancer.

This chain joins TRBV30 and TRBJ2-2; 11 bases fit TRBD1. The CDR3 is 16 residues long. J lost 4 bases, V lost 2 bases, and 6 bases had no gene match. Germline V lookup: CDR1 GTSNPN, CDR2 SVGIG (reference sequence). The CDR3 region is CAWSPLGTGGTGELFF. CDR3 DNA: TGTGCCTGGAGTCCCTTAGGGACAGGGGGCACCGGGGAGCTGTTTTTT.

This clone was picked up one time. The chain couples TRBV5-6 to TRBJ2-1; 10 bases align to TRBD2. The ends lost 1 base at V and 4 bases at J; junction bases unmatched: 5. Per the germline V gene, CDR1 is SGHDT and CDR2 is YYEEEE. The CDR3 is 16 residues long. This chain's CDR3 is CASSLWASGRYNEQFF. CDR3 nucleotide sequence: TGTGCCAGCAGCTTGTGGGCTAGCGGGAGATACAATGAGCAGTTCTTC.

The chain is built from TRBV5-5 and TRBJ2-1; 12 positions agree with TRBD2. V dropped 4 bases and J dropped 10; count of bases not matched to a gene: 6. This CDR3 is 14 amino acids long. Germline CDR1 is SGHKS and CDR2 is YYEKEE (reference sequence). The DNA of the CDR3 is TGTGCCAGCAGCCCGACTAGCGGGAGTGTAGAGCAGTTCTTC. Its translation: CASSPTSGSVEQFF.

The chain is built from TRBV5-8 and TRBJ1-5; no clear D. V dropped 5 bases and J dropped 7 bases, with 13 bases sitting between them. Germline CDR1 is SGHTS and CDR2 is YDEGEE. The CDR3 has 13 residues. CDR3 nucleotide sequence: TGTGCCAGCAGGCGGGCCCAAGGGCAGCCCCAGCATTTT. As protein: CASRRAQGQPQHF.

The chain carries TRBV27 and TRBJ2-2; TRBD1 might be the D (6 bases). This CDR3 spans 13 amino acids. Trimming shortened V by 6 bases and J by 8 bases, and 13 bases separated the two germline ends. Germline assignment: CDR1 MNHEY and CDR2 SMNVEV (reference sequence). CDR3 loop: CASRSQGRGELFF. The DNA for the CDR3 is TGTGCCAGCAGGTCACAGGGTCGGGGGGAGCTGTTTTTT.

The chain employs TRBV30 and TRBJ1-1, with 7 bases fitting TRBD1. Germline loops: CDR1 GTSNPN, CDR2 SVGIG (reference sequence). V was pared by 2 bases and J by 0 bases, with 9 bases of the junction left unmatched. The CDR3 totals 16 residues. This chain's CDR3 is CAWSSTKQGLNTEAFF. Written as DNA, the CDR3 is TGTGCCTGGAGTTCGACTAAACAGGGGTTGAACACTGAAGCTTTCTTT.

This sequence joins TRBV27 and TRBJ1-5, with 9 bases identical to TRBD1. Germline V gives CDR1 MNHEY, CDR2 SMNVEV (reference sequence). The CDR3 covers 15 residues. With 6 bases clipped from V and 4 bases from J, the junction kept 7 bases outside the gene matches. CDR3 sequence: CASSRGQGRNQPQHF. Written as DNA, the CDR3 is TGTGCCAGCAGCAGAGGACAGGGGAGGAATCAGCCCCAGCATTTT.

The genes are TRBV10-3 and TRBJ2-2; 13 bases agree with TRBD2. Germline CDR1 ENHRY, CDR2 SYGVKD. The CDR3 is 16 residues long. The V gene end was trimmed by 4 bases and the J gene end by 6 bases; junction bases not matched to a gene: 5. The CDR3 DNA is TGTGCCATCAGTGGACCGGGACTAGCGGGACCCGGGGAGCTGTTTTTT. This translates into CAISGPGLAGPGELFF.

The chain is built from TRBV7-9 and TRBJ1-1; TRBD1 matches at 7 bases. The V segment lost 4 bases and the J segment 0 bases; nucleotides outside the gene matches: 2. The CDR3 runs 14 residues. The germline V gene encodes CDR1 SEHNR and CDR2 FQNEAQ (reference sequence). CDR3 sequence (DNA): TGTGCCAGCAGCTCGGGACAGTTGAACACTGAAGCTTTCTTT. Its protein product is CASSSGQLNTEAFF.

The chain employs TRBV29-1 and TRBJ2-1, with 13 positions matching TRBD2. Per the germline V gene, CDR1 is SQVTM and CDR2 is ANQGSEA. The CDR3 is made up of 17 amino acids. Trimming at V came to 3 bases and at J to 3 bases, leaving 8 bases not matched to a gene. The CDR3 nucleotides are TGCAGCGTTGATCCATGGGGGACTAGCGGGAACTACAATGAGCAGTTCTTC. Translating gives CSVDPWGTSGNYNEQFF.

The chain combines TRBV7-2 with TRBJ1-2; D perhaps matches TRBD1 (5 bases). The CDR3 has 14 residues. Germline CDR1 and CDR2: SGHTA and FQGNSA. The germline V and J ends were trimmed by 5 bases and 4 bases, with 14 bases remaining between them. The CDR3 nucleotides are TGTGCCAGCAGCGTTGACAGAAACCTCTATGGCTACACCTTC. Protein: CASSVDRNLYGYTF.

The rearrangement uses TRBV21-1 and TRBJ2-1. TRBV21-1 is assigned pseudogene status. The CDR3 consists of 13 residues. In nucleotides, the CDR3 is TGTGCCAGCGAGGAGGGGGTGTGCGATGAGCAGTTCTTC. Translated, it gives CASEEGVCDEQFF.

As DNA, the CDR3 is TGTGCCAGCGAGCGGGAGGGCCGGACCGGGGAGCTGTTTTTT. It translates to CASEREGRTGELFF. The V gene is TRBV6-1, the J gene TRBJ2-2; TRBD2 matches at 10 bases. Germline lookup yields CDR1 MNHNS and CDR2 SASEGT. Trimming took 8 bases from V and 5 from J; bases not matched to a gene: 5. The CDR3 is 14 amino acids.

The chain couples TRBV7-9 to TRBJ2-5, with 12 bases identical to TRBD2. CDR3 length: 15 residues. The germline V gene has CDR1 SEHNR and CDR2 FQNEAQ (reference sequence). V dropped 5 bases and J dropped 5; count of bases not matched to a gene: 6. DNA of the CDR3: TGTGCCAGCAGCCCTCCGACTAGCGGGAGCGAGACCCAGTACTTC. Its translation: CASSPPTSGSETQYF.

The chain employs TRBV7-9 and TRBJ1-1; D is possibly TRBD1 (6 bases). Per the germline V gene, CDR1 is SEHNR and CDR2 is FQNEAQ (reference sequence). This CDR3 has 12 residues. The ends were cut back, 2 bases at V and 9 bases at J, with 10 bases in the middle. This CDR3 is CASSLRGDQAFF. Here the CDR3 DNA reads TGTGCCAGCAGCTTAAGGGGGGACCAAGCTTTCTTT.

The CDR3 loop is CASSYSSDEDTQYF. The CDR3 coding sequence is TGTGCCAGCAGTTACTCAAGTGACGAGGATACGCAGTATTTT. The chain carries TRBV6-6 and TRBJ2-3; no firm D call. The germline V gene has CDR1 MNHNY and CDR2 SVGAGI (reference sequence). Trimming left V 0 bases short and J 6 bases short, with 10 bases between. The CDR3 loop spans 14 amino acids.

This clone was detected a few times. This sequence joins TRBV7-8 and TRBJ2-7; D remains ambiguous. The CDR3 consists of 13 residues. Germline CDR1 SGHVS, CDR2 FQNEAQ. V was trimmed by 7 bases and J by 1 base, leaving 11 bases between them. The CDR3 DNA is TGTGCCAGCACCCCGGACCGATCCTACGAGCAGTACTTC. This codes for CASTPDRSYEQYF.

In DNA, the CDR3 is TGTGCCAGTAGTTTTAGGACTAGCGGTAATCACAATGAGCAGTTCTTC. Translation gives CASSFRTSGNHNEQFF. This rearrangement joins TRBV19 to TRBJ2-1, with 10 positions matching TRBD2. The CDR3 contains 16 residues. Germline V lookup: CDR1 LNHDA, CDR2 SQIVND (reference sequence). V lost 5 bases to trimming and J lost 5 bases; unmatched junction nucleotides: 9.

This clone was picked up a small number of times. The CDR3: CASSPTTDYEQYF. The CDR3 DNA is TGCGCCAGCAGCCCGACTACCGACTACGAGCAGTACTTC. The chain links TRBV4-1 to TRBJ2-7; the D gene is possibly TRBD2 (5 bases). The CDR3 spans 13 residues. CDR1 is MGHRA and CDR2 is YSYEKL in the germline V gene. Trimming took 4 bases from V and 3 from J, leaving 10 bases between them.

The CDR3 sequence is CASVFTGTMRGTEAFF. CDR3 DNA sequence: TGTGCCAGTGTTTTCACAGGTACCATGCGGGGCACTGAAGCTTTCTTT. The V gene is TRBV19, the J gene TRBJ1-1; tentatively, D is TRBD1 (5 bases). With 8 bases removed from V and 4 bases from J, the gap between germline ends came to 23 bases. The germline CDR1 and CDR2 sequences are LNHDA and SQIVND (reference sequence). CDR3 length: 16 amino acids.

The CDR3: CASSLAGGITYEQYF. The CDR3 nucleotides are TGTGCCAGCAGCTTGGCCGGCGGAATTACCTACGAGCAGTACTTC. The chain is built from TRBV7-9 and TRBJ2-7, with unresolved D. The germline gives CDR1 SEHNR, CDR2 FQNEAQ (reference sequence). V was trimmed by 3 bases and J by 2 bases, leaving 14 bases between them. The CDR3 spans 15 residues.